Following are 17 T cell receptor beta chains from one sample sequenced in a study of identical twins. TCRdb reanalysed the 5' RACE reads using MiXCR and keeps one entry per CDR3 protein. The data contain some 710,000 distinct CDR3 sequences, around 6% of them singletons. The sequenced sample was naive T cells sorted from blood. The receptor source for this set is a man between 18 and 29 years old in good health.

The gene calls are TRBV6-1 and TRBJ2-3; 12 bases match TRBD2. Trimming took 7 bases from V and 2 from J; bases not matched to a gene: 7. The CDR3 has 16 residues. From germline, CDR1 is MNHNS and CDR2 SASEGT. The CDR3 DNA follows: TGTGCCAGCACCCCTCTAGCGGGAGGGGTCACAGATACGCAGTATTTT. Encoded protein: CASTPLAGGVTDTQYF.

This clonotype has only a few counts. The chain joins TRBV7-2 to TRBJ2-3; D is possibly TRBD2 (6 bases). The germline V and J ends were trimmed by 0 bases and 6 bases, with 25 bases remaining between them. CDR1 and CDR2 (germline): SGHTA, FQGNSA. This CDR3 has 19 amino acids. The CDR3 nucleotides read TGTGCCAGCAGCTTAGCCATTAGGAGGGTCAGCGAGGGCCCCGATACGCAGTATTTT. Protein sequence: CASSLAIRRVSEGPDTQYF.

The rearrangement joins TRBV29-1 to TRBJ2-3; no reliable D call. Germline assignment: CDR1 SQVTM and CDR2 ANQGSEA. The V and J ends lost 6 bases and 2 bases respectively, with 15 bases between them. The CDR3 spans 14 residues. The CDR3 is CSVLLQTYTDTQYF. CDR3 in DNA: TGCAGCGTCCTCCTACAAACCTACACAGATACGCAGTATTTT.

This clonotype has ten or more counts. The rearrangement links TRBV10-3 to TRBJ1-2, with D hard to call. V dropped 0 bases and J dropped 6 bases, with 11 bases sitting between them. From germline, CDR1 is ENHRY and CDR2 SYGVKD. This CDR3 has 14 residues. The CDR3 loop is CAISESRSLDGYTF. In DNA, the CDR3 is TGTGCCATCAGTGAGTCGCGAAGTCTGGATGGCTACACCTTC.

This clonotype occurred a few times. This rearrangement joins TRBV19 to TRBJ1-1; D is uncertain. V was shortened by 9 bases and J by 4 bases, with 18 bases between the two germline ends. The germline V gene encodes CDR1 LNHDA and CDR2 SQIVND (reference sequence). The CDR3 runs to 14 residues. The CDR3 here is CASDSSGSITEAFF. The CDR3 DNA reads as TGTGCCAGCGACTCCTCGGGTTCAATCACTGAAGCTTTCTTT.

The gene calls are TRBV20-1 and TRBJ2-7; the match to TRBD1 covers 7 bases. There are 14 residues in the CDR3. J lost 3 bases, V lost 5 bases, and 10 bases had no gene match. In germline, CDR1 is DFQATT, CDR2 SNEGSKA (reference sequence). CDR3 sequence: CSAPSRDSFYEQYF. CDR3 DNA sequence: TGCAGTGCTCCAAGCCGGGACAGCTTCTACGAGCAGTACTTC.

This clonotype was seen a few times. The gene calls are TRBV7-2 and TRBJ2-5; D perhaps matches TRBD1 (5 bases). Germline V gene data show CDR1 as SGHTA and CDR2 as FQGNSA. Trimming left V 2 bases short and J 5 bases short, with 12 bases between. This CDR3 comprises 14 residues. CDR3 amino acids: CASSLSAGIETQYF. CDR3 bases: TGTGCCAGCAGCTTATCCGCAGGGATCGAGACCCAGTACTTC.

The sample holds a few counts of this clonotype. This chain connects TRBV5-5 to TRBJ1-6; 8 nucleotides line up with TRBD1. The trim removed 2 bases at V and 7 bases at J, leaving 8 bases unmatched. There are 16 residues in the CDR3. The V gene's germline CDR1 is SGHKS and CDR2 YYEKEE (reference sequence). The CDR3 nucleotides are TGTGCCAGCAGCTTTCAGACAGGGGCCCGGAATTCACCCCTCCACTTT. Its translation is CASSFQTGARNSPLHF.

This clonotype was counted between two and nine times. The chain couples TRBV14 to TRBJ2-7; weak D call: TRBD2 (6 bases). Trimming pared 1 base from V and 4 bases from J, leaving 11 bases between. CDR1 is SGHDN, CDR2 FVKESK, per germline. CDR3 length: 14 residues. CDR3: CASSQAGLTYEQYV. The CDR3 DNA follows: TGTGCCAGCAGCCAAGCGGGACTGACTTACGAGCAGTACGTC.

This clonotype showed up just once. This chain uses TRBV24-1 with TRBJ2-1; D unresolved. Trimming stripped 5 bases from V and 9 bases from J, with 13 bases between. CDR1 is KGHDR, CDR2 SFDVKD, per germline. The CDR3 consists of 13 residues. CDR3 loop: CATSGDPLGEQFF. The CDR3 DNA reads as TGTGCCACCAGTGGCGACCCCCTGGGTGAGCAGTTCTTC.

This clonotype has only a few counts. The rearrangement uses TRBV20-1 and TRBJ1-1; 10 nucleotides agree with TRBD1. This CDR3 contains 15 residues. With V trimmed by 7 bases and J by 0 bases, 8 bases remained unmatched. In germline, CDR1 is DFQATT, CDR2 SNEGSKA (reference sequence). Here the CDR3 DNA reads TGCAGTGTTCGGGGACAGGGGAAAATGAACACTGAAGCTTTCTTT. Translating it yields CSVRGQGKMNTEAFF.

The sample holds many counts of this clonotype. The genes are TRBV4-3 and TRBJ2-3; D may be TRBD1 or TRBD2 (6 bases each). Germline V gene sequence: CDR1 LGHNA, CDR2 YSLEER. This CDR3 has 16 residues. V lost 3 bases and J lost 3, with 16 bases in between. The CDR3, as DNA: TGCGCCAGCAGCCAGGAACTAGCAGGGGAAACAGATACGCAGTATTTT. Translation gives CASSQELAGETDTQYF.

The V call is TRBV25-1, the J call TRBJ2-5, with a tentative D call TRBD1 (5 bases). The CDR3 loop spans 16 amino acids. Trimming took off 6 bases at V and 5 bases at J, with 22 bases between the two ends. Germline V gives CDR1 MGHDK, CDR2 SYGVNS. The CDR3 loop is CASRKGKERGPETQYF. The CDR3 DNA reads as TGTGCCAGCAGGAAGGGGAAGGAGCGTGGTCCCGAGACCCAGTACTTC.

As concerns this clonotype: One end of the junction does not line up with germline, which may come from a read error. CDR3 protein: CASSSQQREGPYNELFF. Written as DNA, the CDR3 is TGTGCCAGCAGCTCCCAACAGCGGGAGGGCCCCTACAATGAGCTGTTCTTC. This chain links TRBV7-9 with TRBJ2-1; 10 nucleotides align to TRBD2. Germline V gene lookup returns CDR1 SEHNR and CDR2 FQNEAQ (reference sequence). The CDR3 sequence is 17 residues long.

This clonotype was seen many times. The V gene is TRBV6-1, the J gene TRBJ2-7, with 8 bases fitting TRBD2. This CDR3 spans 14 amino acids. Trimming cost V 6 bases and J 3 bases; bases outside gene matches: 7. The germline gives CDR1 MNHNS, CDR2 SASEGT. DNA for the CDR3: TGTGCCAGCAGCCGAAACGCGGGAGGCTACGAGCAGTACGTC. It specifies CASSRNAGGYEQYV.

This clonotype was observed a handful of times. This sequence joins TRBV4-2 and TRBJ1-5; no clear D. The CDR3 sequence is 16 residues long. The germline V gene encodes CDR1 LGHNA and CDR2 YNFKEQ. Trimming cost V 3 bases and J 4 bases, with 16 bases left between them. CDR3 region: CASSQELGRYNQPQHF. CDR3 nucleotide sequence: TGTGCCAGCAGCCAGGAACTAGGGAGATATAATCAGCCCCAGCATTTT.

This clonotype was observed many times. The chain links TRBV5-1 to TRBJ2-7; weak D call: TRBD1 (5 bases). Trimming removed 5 bases at V and 2 bases at J, with 14 bases between. This CDR3 is built from 14 residues. The germline gives CDR1 SGHRS, CDR2 YFSETQ. For the CDR3, the DNA is TGCGCCAGCAGTCAGGACACGACAACCTACGAGCAGTACTTC. Its protein product is CASSQDTTTYEQYF.